The present entry profiles one T cell receptor beta chain with its context. Its antigen is still unknown. This record belongs to a study of graft-versus-host responses after intestinal transplantation. Whole-study findings and limits: Patients who carried graft-donor T cell macrochimerism also had high graft-versus-host to host-versus-graft clonal ratios in their allografts.

Using immunoSEQ multiplex PCR, the repertoire was profiled, and TCRdb retains in-frame clones only, with some absent. The data hold tens of thousands of clones, with about 95% observed a single time. This clonotype was obtained from a human donor who was the organ donor for an intestinal transplant. The source material was unstimulated CD4+ T cells sorted from spleen or lymph node cells, sampled before transplant.

CDR3 in DNA: TGTGCCAGCAGAGCCGGAGTTCGAAATCAGCCCCAGCATTTT. Translating gives CASRAGVRNQPQHF. This rearrangement joins TRBV6-5 to TRBJ1-5; D ambiguous. The V end was cut by 6 bases, the J end by 4 bases, with 13 bases between. Per germline, CDR1 MNHEY and CDR2 SVGAGI. This CDR3 comprises 14 residues.